The 30 T cell receptor beta chains presented below share a single source sample, sequenced in a study of cytomegalovirus exposure and HLA in healthy donors. Primers included in the PCR were 60 Vbeta and 13 Jbeta primers. Only in-frame clones appear in the TCRdb table, and some are missing; sequencing was by immunoSEQ multiplex PCR. The sample includes over 150,000 clones, roughly four fifths seen only once; the top ten take 4.5% to 5.5%. Sequenced: PBMCs. The receptors originated from a girl between 10 and 17 years old in good health and CMV-seropositive.

The J gene is TRBJ1-1, the V gene TRBV19, with 8 bases lining up with TRBD1. V lost 2 bases and J lost 1; bases outside the gene matches: 6. The CDR3 extends over 16 amino acids. CDR1 is LNHDA, CDR2 SQIVND, per germline (reference sequence). CDR3 coding DNA: TGTGCCAGTAGTATATCCCAGGGGGCGGGGAACACTGAAGCTTTCTTT. It yields the protein CASSISQGAGNTEAFF.

This rearrangement joins TRBV7-9 to TRBJ2-7, with D perhaps matching TRBD1 (5 bases). V was clipped by 1 base and J by 5 bases, with 12 bases between them. The V gene's germline CDR1 is SEHNR and CDR2 FQNEAQ (reference sequence). The CDR3 length is 14 residues. CDR3 in DNA: TGTGCCAGCAGCTTAGTCTCCAGGGCGAACGAGCAGTACTTC. Translated, it gives CASSLVSRANEQYF.

Only a few counts were recorded for this clone. This chain connects TRBV5-1 to TRBJ2-5, with D tentatively TRBD1 (5 bases). The CDR3 sequence is 14 residues long. Trimming took off 0 bases at V and 0 bases at J, with 6 bases between the two ends. Germline CDR1 reads SGHRS; CDR2 reads YFSETQ. Here the CDR3 reads CASSLVDNQETQYF. The CDR3 nucleotides are TGCGCCAGCAGCTTGGTGGACAACCAAGAGACCCAGTACTTC.

The chain recombines TRBV11-1 with TRBJ1-1; a weak D match, TRBD1 (6 bases). CDR1 SGHAT and CDR2 FQDESV come from the germline V gene (reference sequence). The V end was cut by 6 bases, the J end by 6 bases, with 14 bases between. The CDR3 consists of 13 residues. The chain's CDR3 is CASRKQGSPEAFF. The CDR3 bases are TGTGCCAGCAGGAAACAGGGATCCCCTGAAGCTTTCTTT.

The V gene is TRBV13, the J gene TRBJ1-2, with D perhaps matching TRBD1 (6 bases). CDR1 PRHDT and CDR2 FYEKMQ come from the germline V gene (reference sequence). CDR3 length: 15 residues. V lost 5 bases and J 4 bases, leaving 17 bases between the germline ends. The DNA for the CDR3 is TGTGCCAGCAGCAGGGGAACGGGGGGCGGCTATGGCTACACCTTC. Protein: CASSRGTGGGYGYTF.

V usage is TRBV30 and J usage is TRBJ1-2; the match to TRBD1 covers 7 bases. CDR1 and CDR2 from the germline V gene are GTSNPN and SVGIG (reference sequence). V was clipped by 5 bases and J by 8 bases; unmatched bases: 2. The CDR3 is 10 amino acids. The CDR3 sequence: CAWWTGGYTF. The CDR3 DNA reads as TGTGCCTGGTGGACAGGCGGCTACACCTTC.

J is TRBJ2-4 and V is TRBV9; TRBD2 matches 12 bases. This CDR3 is 16 amino acids long. V lost 5 bases, J lost 8 bases, and 11 bases stayed unmatched. Germline V CDR1 and CDR2: SGDLS, YYNGEE. The CDR3 DNA is TGTGCCAGCAGTTCTTCTAGCGGGGGGGATTCGGACATTCAGTACTTC. Translation gives CASSSSSGGDSDIQYF.

This clone was detected a few times. CDR3: CASSNAGDNEQFF. The DNA for the CDR3 is TGTGCCAGTAGTAACGCCGGAGACAATGAGCAGTTCTTC. The chain combines TRBV19 with TRBJ2-1; D not resolved. V was shortened by 4 bases and J by 5 bases, with 9 bases between the two germline ends. Germline values: CDR1 LNHDA, CDR2 SQIVND (reference sequence). This CDR3 contains 13 residues.

This sequence joins TRBV5-6 and TRBJ2-5, with 7 positions matching TRBD2. This CDR3 spans 14 amino acids. Looked up from germline, CDR1 is SGHDT and CDR2 is YYEEEE. With 4 bases clipped from V and 5 bases from J, the junction kept 8 bases outside the gene matches. The CDR3 DNA is TGTGCCAGCAGCCCCTGGGGAGGGCTTGAGACCCAGTACTTC. It specifies CASSPWGGLETQYF.

The CDR3 DNA follows: TGTGCCAGCAGTGATGCGGGACGGAGCTCTGGAAACACCATATATTTT. This gives the protein CASSDAGRSSGNTIYF. The chain uses TRBV6-1 and TRBJ1-3; TRBD1 is a possible D gene (5 bases). Germline V gene lookup returns CDR1 MNHNS and CDR2 SASEGT. The ends were cut back, 3 bases at V and 0 bases at J, with 12 bases in the middle. This CDR3 comprises 16 residues.

The CDR3 coding sequence is TGTGCCAGCAGCTTCGGACAGGTGGGGAACACTGAAGCTTTCTTT. Translated: CASSFGQVGNTEAFF. The chain recombines TRBV11-2 with TRBJ1-1; TRBD1 aligns across 7 bases. Trimming cost V 3 bases and J 1 base; bases outside gene matches: 5. CDR3 length: 15 residues. CDR1 is SGHAT and CDR2 is FQNNGV in the germline V gene.

V usage is TRBV27 and J usage is TRBJ2-7; possibly TRBD1 for D (6 bases). Trimming stripped 5 bases from V and 2 bases from J, with 13 bases between. Per the germline V gene, CDR1 is MNHEY and CDR2 is SMNVEV (reference sequence). The CDR3 runs 14 residues. The CDR3 coding sequence is TGTGCCAGCAGTCCCATACAGGGAACCTACGAGCAGTACTTC. The encoded protein is CASSPIQGTYEQYF.

The chain recombines TRBV9 with TRBJ1-2, with D maybe TRBD1 (6 bases). The CDR3 sequence is 15 residues long. Between the trimmed V and J ends, which lost 0 bases and 3 bases, there was a span of 12 bases. CDR1 and CDR2 (germline): SGDLS, YYNGEE. The chain's CDR3 is CASSVGTAVDYGYTF. In nucleotides, the CDR3 is TGTGCCAGCAGCGTAGGGACAGCCGTTGACTATGGCTACACCTTC.

The rearrangement links TRBV25-1 to TRBJ2-7; weak D call: TRBD2 (6 bases). Germline V gives CDR1 MGHDK, CDR2 SYGVNS. The V end lost 0 bases, the J end lost 10 bases, and 19 bases lay between the germline ends. The CDR3 has 15 residues. DNA for the CDR3: TGTGCCAGCAGTGAATACGGGCCGGGAGTTCCCCCACAGTACTTC. This sequence encodes CASSEYGPGVPPQYF.

As DNA, the CDR3 is TGCAGCGTGTACAGGGGAATAAACGAGCAGTACTTC. The encoded protein is CSVYRGINEQYF. The J gene is TRBJ2-7, the V gene TRBV29-1; 7 bases align to TRBD1. The ends lost 6 bases at V and 5 bases at J; junction bases unmatched: 7. The V gene's germline CDR1 is SQVTM and CDR2 ANQGSEA. The CDR3 spans 12 residues.

This clone was recorded once. The chain carries TRBV4-1 and TRBJ2-7; 7 nucleotides align to TRBD1. This CDR3 is built from 15 residues. Per germline, CDR1 MGHRA and CDR2 YSYEKL. The V and J ends lost 4 bases and 0 bases, in that order; junction bases with no gene match: 6. In DNA, the CDR3 is TGCGCCAGCAGCCTGAGGGGGCCGCTCTCCTACGAGCAGTACTTC. It translates to CASSLRGPLSYEQYF.

The chain uses TRBV4-1 and TRBJ1-4; D gene uncertain. The CDR3 is 17 residues long. Germline CDR1 is MGHRA and CDR2 is YSYEKL. The germline V and J ends were trimmed by 3 bases and 5 bases, with 19 bases remaining between them. The CDR3 spells CASSQFGSGRLNEKLFF. As DNA, the CDR3 is TGCGCCAGCAGCCAGTTTGGCTCCGGCAGGCTGAATGAAAAACTGTTTTTT.

This chain links TRBV4-1 with TRBJ1-2; 7 nucleotides match TRBD1. The CDR3 is 17 amino acids. V gave up 0 bases and J gave up 4 bases; unmatched junction bases: 11. Germline CDR1 and CDR2: MGHRA and YSYEKL. The CDR3 DNA is TGCGCCAGCAGCCAAGATGAGGGGGCAACATTTCTCTATGGCTACACCTTC. Amino acids: CASSQDEGATFLYGYTF.

Comment on this clone: The identical CDR3 is also encoded by other nucleotide sequences in the sample. The rearrangement links TRBV5-1 to TRBJ1-1; weak D call: TRBD1 (6 bases). The germline V gene encodes CDR1 SGHRS and CDR2 YFSETQ. Deletions cut 2 bases from V and 5 bases from J, with 13 bases between. CDR3 size: 14 residues. CDR3: CASSLAGRGTEAFF. In nucleotides, the CDR3 is TGCGCCAGCAGCTTAGCAGGGAGGGGGACTGAAGCTTTCTTT. Full variable domain (outside the CDR3, taken from reference TRBV5-1 and TRBJ1-1): KAGVTQTPRYLIKTRGQQVTLSCSPISGHRSVSWYQQTPGQGLQFLFEYFSETQRNKGNFPGRFSGRQFSNSRSEMNVSTLELGDSALYLCASSLAGRGTEAFFGQGTRLTVV.

The genes are TRBV11-2 and TRBJ2-7; 8 bases match TRBD2. CDR3 length equals 13 residues. After removal of 6 bases from V and 2 bases from J, the junction contained 3 bases not matched to a gene. CDR1 and CDR2 (germline): SGHAT, FQNNGV. The CDR3 loop is CASSPGGTYEQYF. In DNA form, the CDR3 reads TGTGCCAGCAGTCCGGGGGGGACCTACGAGCAGTACTTC.

This chain joins TRBV2 and TRBJ2-1; D unclear. The V end lost 4 bases, the J end lost 6 bases, and 10 bases lay between the germline ends. The length of the CDR3 is 13 residues. The germline gives CDR1 SNHLY, CDR2 FYNNEI. The CDR3 DNA sequence: TGTGCCAGCAGTGGGGCCCCTGGCAATGAGCAGTTCTTC. Encoded protein: CASSGAPGNEQFF.

The genes are TRBV6-5 and TRBJ1-2; TRBD1 aligns across 7 bases. Germline V CDR1 and CDR2: MNHEY, SVGAGI. The CDR3 length is 16 residues. With 2 bases clipped from V and 3 bases from J, the junction kept 9 bases outside the gene matches. The CDR3 reads CASSYDGTGTDYGYTF. DNA of the CDR3: TGTGCCAGCAGTTACGACGGGACGGGGACAGACTATGGCTACACCTTC.

The chain links TRBV7-9 to TRBJ2-1; 9 nucleotides line up with TRBD2. The germline V gene has CDR1 SEHNR and CDR2 FQNEAQ (reference sequence). Losses at the gene ends were 3 bases for V and 2 bases for J; bases not matched to a gene: 2. The CDR3 is 15 residues long. CDR3 DNA: TGTGCCAGCAGCTTGACTAGCGGAGCCTACAATGAGCAGTTCTTC. The encoded protein is CASSLTSGAYNEQFF. Full variable domain (outside the CDR3, taken from reference TRBV7-9 and TRBJ2-1): DTGVSQNPRHKITKRGQNVTFRCDPISEHNRLYWYRQTLGQGPEFLTYFQNEAQLEKSRLLSDRFSAERPKGSFSTLEIQRTEQGDSAMYLCASSLTSGAYNEQFFGPGTRLTVL.

This chain connects TRBV2 to TRBJ1-5, with 11 bases lining up with TRBD1. Losses at the gene ends were 6 bases for V and 7 bases for J; bases not matched to a gene: 5. CDR3 length: 14 residues. Germline V gene lookup returns CDR1 SNHLY and CDR2 FYNNEI. The CDR3 reads CASRGTGGDQPQHF. In DNA form, the CDR3 reads TGTGCCAGCAGGGGGACAGGGGGGGACCAGCCCCAGCATTTT. Full variable domain (remainder filled in from reference TRBV2 and TRBJ1-5): EPEVTQTPSHQVTQMGQEVILRCVPISNHLYFYWYRQILGQKVEFLVSFYNNEISEKSEIFDDQFSVERPDGSNFTLKIRSTKLEDSAMYFCASRGTGGDQPQHFGDGTRLSIL.

In this sample, this clone turned up once. The V gene is TRBV11-2, the J gene TRBJ2-5, with 10 bases lining up with TRBD1. The V and J ends lost 6 bases and 3 bases, in that order; junction bases with no gene match: 7. The CDR3 runs 15 residues. Germline values: CDR1 SGHAT, CDR2 FQNNGV. CDR3 sequence reads: CASSRGTGDEETQYF. DNA for the CDR3: TGTGCCAGCAGTCGCGGGACAGGGGACGAAGAGACCCAGTACTTC.

CDR3 nucleotide sequence: TGTGCCAGCAATGAGGCGGGGAGGACTGAAGCTTTCTTT. Translated: CASNEAGRTEAFF. This chain links TRBV2 with TRBJ1-1; unclear D gene. Germline V CDR1 and CDR2: SNHLY, FYNNEI. The CDR3 has 13 amino acids. V shed 7 bases and J shed 5 bases, with 14 bases lying between them.

The chain recombines TRBV27 with TRBJ2-2; D remains ambiguous. This CDR3 has 14 amino acids. CDR1 and CDR2 (germline): MNHEY, SMNVEV (reference sequence). Trimming cost V 5 bases and J 0 bases, with 7 bases left between them. The CDR3 nucleotides read TGTGCCAGCAGTGACACTCCGAACACCGGGGAGCTGTTTTTT. This encodes CASSDTPNTGELFF.

The chain employs TRBV7-6 and TRBJ2-2; no clear D. V was clipped by 1 base and J by 0 bases, with 9 bases between them. Per germline, CDR1 SGHVS and CDR2 FNYEAQ. CDR3 length: 16 amino acids. This CDR3 reads CASSLDSLANTGELFF. The CDR3 DNA follows: TGTGCCAGCAGCTTAGATAGTTTGGCGAACACCGGGGAGCTGTTTTTT.

The chain carries TRBV6-1 and TRBJ1-4; 7 bases are a match to TRBD1. V shed 3 bases, J shed 4 bases, and the junction held 5 bases outside the gene matches. The CDR3 is 15 residues long. Germline V CDR1 and CDR2: MNHNS, SASEGT. Here the CDR3 reads CASSEGTDLNEKLFF. CDR3 DNA sequence: TGTGCCAGCAGTGAGGGGACAGACCTTAATGAAAAACTGTTTTTT.

Comments on this clone: At one of its ends the junction is not consistent with the germline gene, which may arise from a read error. The rearrangement joins TRBV9 to TRBJ2-2; D is perhaps TRBD1 (7 bases). This CDR3 comprises 15 residues. Germline V CDR1 and CDR2: SGDLS, YYNGEE. DNA for the CDR3: TGTGCCAACAGCGGAGGGGGCAGGGGCACCGGGGAGCTGTTTTTT. It codes for CANSGGGRGTGELFF.